A single TCR beta chain is shown here with its context. The antigen is unknown. The PCR contained 60 Vbeta and 13 Jbeta primers. Study processing details: An analysis that came later counted 77 million or so unique TCR beta chains, approximately 10 million shared. The assay was immunoSEQ multiplex PCR, and TCRdb's table has in-frame clones only and misses some. From that table come the V and J calls and clone size; the DNA was used to work out D and trimming. The table has roughly 170,000 clones, over 65% seen once. CDR1 MNHEY and CDR2 SVGAGI come from the germline V gene. This CDR3 has 14 amino acids. Trimming pared 5 bases from V and 3 bases from J, leaving 13 bases between. The data originate from a study of cytomegalovirus exposure and HLA in healthy donors. Study results and limitations: In all likelihood, a cluster of highly shared sequence variants was a sequencing artifact. Most TCRs appeared rarely, but some public TCRs recurred in many donors.

Sequencing input: PBMCs. The chain recombines TRBV6-5 with TRBJ2-5; D possibly corresponds to TRBD2 (6 bases). This receptor was taken from a young woman in good health and CMV-seropositive. CDR3 sequence: CASSAILAEETQYF. CDR3 in DNA: TGTGCCAGCAGTGCCATACTAGCCGAAGAGACCCAGTACTTC.